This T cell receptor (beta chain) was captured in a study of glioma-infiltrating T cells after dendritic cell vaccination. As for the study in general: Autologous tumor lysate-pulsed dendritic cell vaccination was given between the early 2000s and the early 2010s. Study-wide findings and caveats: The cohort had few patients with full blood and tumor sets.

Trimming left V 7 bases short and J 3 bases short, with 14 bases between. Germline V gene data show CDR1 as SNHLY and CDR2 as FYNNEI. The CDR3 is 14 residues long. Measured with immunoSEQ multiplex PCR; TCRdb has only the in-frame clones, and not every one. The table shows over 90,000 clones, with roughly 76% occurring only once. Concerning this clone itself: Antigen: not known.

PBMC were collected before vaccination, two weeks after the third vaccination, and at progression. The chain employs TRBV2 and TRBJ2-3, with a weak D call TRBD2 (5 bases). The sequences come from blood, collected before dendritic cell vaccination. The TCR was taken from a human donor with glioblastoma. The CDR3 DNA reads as TGTGCCAGCACTCCGGACCGAGGGACAGATACGCAGTATTTT. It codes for CASTPDRGTDTQYF.